These T cell receptor beta chains were read from a single sample in a study of regulatory T cells in long-lasting Graves disease. TCRdb independently ran MiXCR on the multiplex PCR reads; one entry per CDR3 protein. The profile shows 440,000 or so distinct CDR3 sequences, about 15% of them singletons. These data also featured in a second study, about T cells in Graves' hyperthyroidism and ophthalmopathy.

The material sequenced was peripheral blood mononuclear cells (PBMCs), taken at new diagnosis, from a patient treated with antithyroid drugs. The receptors were sampled from a woman aged 30 to 39 with Graves disease. Each CDR3 is given with its conserved first and last residue. A D gene is named only where the DNA matches it firmly. Some rows mark clone size as missing; the rest say once, few, many or name a class of expanded clone.

V,size,J,D,DNA,CDR3
TRBV12-3/TRBV12-4,many,TRBJ2-1,TRBD2,TGTGCCAGCAGTTCCGGCTTAGCGGGAGTGGTCTACAATGAGCAGTTCTTC,CASSSGLAGVVYNEQFF
TRBV20-1,many,TRBJ2-1,NA,TGCAGTGCCCTGGTACCGACTAACAATGAGCAGTTCTTC,CSALVPTNNEQFF
TRBV7-6,many,TRBJ2-2,NA,TGTGCCAGCAGCTTAGTTCTATGGGCTAGGACCGGGGAGCTGTTTTTT,CASSLVLWARTGELFF
TRBV4-1,NA,TRBJ2-1,NA,TGCGCCAGCAGCCACCAACCACCGGACAGTCTAAGCTACAATGAGCAGTTCTTC,CASSHQPPDSLSYNEQFF
TRBV19,few,TRBJ1-5,TRBD1,TGTGCCAGTAGTCGGTGGACAGGGTCAATTCCCACTAATAGCAATCAGCCCCAGCATTTT,CASSRWTGSIPTNSNQPQHF
TRBV30,NA,TRBJ2-7,TRBD1,TGTGCCTGGAGTGTACAGGGGAGTGGCGAGCAGTACTTC,CAWSVQGSGEQYF
TRBV7-2,NA,TRBJ1-5,NA,TGTGCCAGCACCTTGACAGGAGATAGCAATCAGCCCCAGCATTTT,CASTLTGDSNQPQHF
TRBV5-1,NA,TRBJ2-1,TRBD2,TGCGCCAGCGGAATCACTAGCGGCCTCTCCTACAATGAGCAGTTCTTC,CASGITSGLSYNEQFF
TRBV27,many,TRBJ1-1,NA,TGTGCCACTGTAGGGGCGGGCAGCACTGAAGCTTTCTTT,CATVGAGSTEAFF
TRBV16,many,TRBJ2-7,NA,TGTGCCAGCAGCCACAGGGGGGATTCCTACGAGCAGTACTTC,CASSHRGDSYEQYF
TRBV27,many,TRBJ1-6,NA,TGTGCCAGCACCCTAGGATTGGGTAAATCACCCCTCCACTTT,CASTLGLGKSPLHF
TRBV27,NA,TRBJ1-5,TRBD1,TGTGCCAGCAGTGCCACAGGGGGCACCAATCAGCCCCAGCATTTT,CASSATGGTNQPQHF
TRBV6-1,few,TRBJ1-5,TRBD1,TGTGCCAGCAGTAGGGACAGCCGCAATAGCAATCAGCCCCAGCATTTT,CASSRDSRNSNQPQHF
TRBV13,many,TRBJ2-7,TRBD2,TGTGCCAGCAGCCGAGCGGGAGAGATCTACGAGCAGTACTTC,CASSRAGEIYEQYF
TRBV3-1,NA,TRBJ1-1,NA,TGTGCCAGCAGTCCGAATTGGAACACTGAAGCTTTCTTT,CASSPNWNTEAFF
TRBV20-1,NA,TRBJ2-3,TRBD2,TGCAGTGCTAGAGATTATAAGGGACTAGCGGGAGGTGTAGATACGCAGTATTTT,CSARDYKGLAGGVDTQYF
TRBV19,NA,TRBJ2-5,TRBD1,TGTGCCAGCTCCTCCGGACAGGGGCGTGGGGAGACCCAGTACTTC,CASSSGQGRGETQYF
TRBV12-3/TRBV12-4,many,TRBJ2-1,NA,TGTGCCAGCAGTTTACAACTGACACCTTACAATGAGCAGTTCTTC,CASSLQLTPYNEQFF
TRBV6-1,many,TRBJ2-5,TRBD2,TGTGCCAGCAGTGAAGCGCTTGCGGGAGTATGGCAGACCCAGTACTTC,CASSEALAGVWQTQYF
TRBV9,NA,TRBJ2-3,TRBD2,TGTGCCAGCAGCCACGGGACTAGCGGGATCTCAGATACGCAGTATTTT,CASSHGTSGISDTQYF
TRBV5-1,NA,TRBJ2-7,TRBD2,TGCGCCAGCAGCCCCCGGGGAGCGGGGTCCTACGAGCAGTACTTC,CASSPRGAGSYEQYF
TRBV30,many,TRBJ1-5,NA,TGTGCCTGGAGTGTAGGACAGACCGATCAGCCCCAGCATTTT,CAWSVGQTDQPQHF
TRBV24-1,NA,TRBJ1-2,NA,TGTGCCACCAGTGATTTCCAGACCAACTATGGCTACACCTTC,CATSDFQTNYGYTF
TRBV10-3,many,TRBJ2-1,NA,TGTGCCATCAGCCACAGGGAATCCTACAATGAGCAGTTCTTC,CAISHRESYNEQFF
TRBV7-9,many,TRBJ2-1,NA,TGTGCCAGCAGCTCAGATGAACGAGACAGCTACAATGAGCAGTTCTTC,CASSSDERDSYNEQFF
TRBV7-9,many,TRBJ2-7,TRBD2,TGTGCCACCTCGACTAGCGGGAGTATAGGGTACGAGCAGTACTTC,CATSTSGSIGYEQYF
TRBV11-2,many,TRBJ2-7,NA,TGTGCCAGCAGCCGAAGGCAAGGCTCCTACGAGCAGTACTTC,CASSRRQGSYEQYF
TRBV20-1,few,TRBJ1-2,NA,TGCAGTGCTAGTTTAGCAGATCACTATGGCTACACCTTC,CSASLADHYGYTF
TRBV3-1,NA,TRBJ2-3,NA,TGTGCCAGCAGCCAAGAAACAGGTCCAGATACGCAGTATTTT,CASSQETGPDTQYF